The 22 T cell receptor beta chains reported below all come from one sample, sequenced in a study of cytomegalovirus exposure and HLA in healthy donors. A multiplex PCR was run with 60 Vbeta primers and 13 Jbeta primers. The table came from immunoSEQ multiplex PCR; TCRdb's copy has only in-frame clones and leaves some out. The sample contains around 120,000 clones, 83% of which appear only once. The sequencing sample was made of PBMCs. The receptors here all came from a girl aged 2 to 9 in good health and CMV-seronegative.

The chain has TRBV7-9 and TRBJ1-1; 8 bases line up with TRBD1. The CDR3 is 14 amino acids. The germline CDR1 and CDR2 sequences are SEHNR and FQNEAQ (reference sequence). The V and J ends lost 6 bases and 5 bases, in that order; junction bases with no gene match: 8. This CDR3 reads CASSRQGLGTEAFF. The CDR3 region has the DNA TGTGCCAGCAGTCGACAGGGGCTAGGGACTGAAGCTTTCTTT.

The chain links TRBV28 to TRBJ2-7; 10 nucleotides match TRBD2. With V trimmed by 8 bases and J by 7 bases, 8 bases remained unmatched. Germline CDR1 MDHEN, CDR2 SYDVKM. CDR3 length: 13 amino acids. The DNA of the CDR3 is TGTGCCAGCGGAGAAACTAGCGGGGCTGAGCAGTACTTC. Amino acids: CASGETSGAEQYF. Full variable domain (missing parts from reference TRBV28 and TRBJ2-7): DVKVTQSSRYLVKRTGEKVFLECVQDMDHENMFWYRQDPGLGLRLIYFSYDVKMKEKGDIPEGYSVSREKKERFSLILESASTNQTSMYLCASGETSGAEQYFGPGTRLTVT.

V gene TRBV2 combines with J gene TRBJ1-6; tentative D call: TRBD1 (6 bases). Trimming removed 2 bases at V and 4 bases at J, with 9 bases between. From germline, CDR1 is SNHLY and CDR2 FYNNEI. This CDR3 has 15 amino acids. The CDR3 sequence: CASSETDSYNSPLHF. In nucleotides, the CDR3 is TGTGCCAGCAGTGAAACGGACAGTTATAATTCACCCCTCCACTTT.

The CDR3 protein is CASSHRQYTEAFF. CDR3 coding DNA: TGTGCCAGCAGCCACAGACAGTACACTGAAGCTTTCTTT. V and J are TRBV9 and TRBJ1-1; TRBD1 is a possible D gene (5 bases). Germline-derived CDR1 and CDR2 are SGDLS and YYNGEE. This CDR3 spans 13 amino acids. Trimming took 4 bases from V and 3 from J, leaving 10 bases between them. Full variable domain (missing parts from reference TRBV9 and TRBJ1-1): DSGVTQTPKHLITATGQRVTLRCSPRSGDLSVYWYQQSLDQGLQFLIQYYNGEERAKGNILERFSAQQFPDLHSELNLSSLELGDSALYFCASSHRQYTEAFFGQGTRLTVV.

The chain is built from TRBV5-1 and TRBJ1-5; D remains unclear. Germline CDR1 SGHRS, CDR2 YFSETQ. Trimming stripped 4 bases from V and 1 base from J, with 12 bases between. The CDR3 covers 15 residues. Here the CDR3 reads CASSVGGLSNQPQHF. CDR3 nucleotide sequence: TGCGCCAGCAGCGTCGGAGGGTTAAGCAATCAGCCCCAGCATTTT.

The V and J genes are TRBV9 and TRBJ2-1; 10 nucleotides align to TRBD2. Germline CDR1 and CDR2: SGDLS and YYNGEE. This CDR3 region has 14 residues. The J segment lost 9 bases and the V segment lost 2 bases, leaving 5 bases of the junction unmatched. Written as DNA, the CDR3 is TGTGCCAGCAGCGTGAGCGGGGGGGCCTTTGAGCAGTTCTTC. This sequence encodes CASSVSGGAFEQFF. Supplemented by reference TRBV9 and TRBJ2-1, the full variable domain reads DSGVTQTPKHLITATGQRVTLRCSPRSGDLSVYWYQQSLDQGLQFLIQYYNGEERAKGNILERFSAQQFPDLHSELNLSSLELGDSALYFCASSVSGGAFEQFFGPGTRLTVL.

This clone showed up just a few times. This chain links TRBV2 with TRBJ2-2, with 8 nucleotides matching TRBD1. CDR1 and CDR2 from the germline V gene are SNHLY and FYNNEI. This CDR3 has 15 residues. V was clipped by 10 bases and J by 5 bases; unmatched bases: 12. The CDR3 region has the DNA TGTGCCACACGAATTTGGACAGGGACGACCGGGGAGCTGTTTTTT. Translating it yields CATRIWTGTTGELFF.

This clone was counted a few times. CDR3 in amino acids: CASSSRQVLNTEAFF. CDR3 bases: TGTGCCAGTAGTTCCCGACAGGTGCTGAACACTGAAGCTTTCTTT. The genes are TRBV19 and TRBJ1-1; possibly TRBD1 for D (6 bases). In germline, CDR1 is LNHDA, CDR2 SQIVND (reference sequence). The CDR3 runs 15 residues. V was clipped by 5 bases and J by 0 bases, with 13 bases between them.

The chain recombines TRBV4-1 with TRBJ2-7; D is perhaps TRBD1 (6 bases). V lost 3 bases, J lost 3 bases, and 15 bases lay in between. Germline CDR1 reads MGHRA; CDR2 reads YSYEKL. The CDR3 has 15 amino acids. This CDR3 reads CASSHGPGTHYEQYF. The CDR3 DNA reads TGCGCCAGCAGCCACGGACCCGGGACACACTACGAGCAGTACTTC.

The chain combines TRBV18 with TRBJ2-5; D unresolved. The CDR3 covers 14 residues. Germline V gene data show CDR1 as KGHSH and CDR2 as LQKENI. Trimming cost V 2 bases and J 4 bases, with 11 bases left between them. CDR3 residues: CASSPMVTTETQYF. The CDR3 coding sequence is TGTGCCAGCTCACCAATGGTGACAACAGAGACCCAGTACTTC.

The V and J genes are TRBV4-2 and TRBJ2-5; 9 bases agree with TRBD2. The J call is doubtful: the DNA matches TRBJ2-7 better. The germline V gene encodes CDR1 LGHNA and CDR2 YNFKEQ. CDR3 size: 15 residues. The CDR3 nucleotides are TGTGCCAGCAGCCAAGGACTAGCGGTGTCCTACGAGCAGTACTTC. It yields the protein CASSQGLAVSYEQYF.

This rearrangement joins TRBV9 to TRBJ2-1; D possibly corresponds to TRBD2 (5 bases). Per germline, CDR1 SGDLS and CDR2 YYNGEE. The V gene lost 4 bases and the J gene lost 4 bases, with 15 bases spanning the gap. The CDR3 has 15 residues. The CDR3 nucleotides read TGTGCCAGCAGCTCACCCCTAGCAGCGTACAATGAGCAGTTCTTC. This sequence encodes CASSSPLAAYNEQFF.

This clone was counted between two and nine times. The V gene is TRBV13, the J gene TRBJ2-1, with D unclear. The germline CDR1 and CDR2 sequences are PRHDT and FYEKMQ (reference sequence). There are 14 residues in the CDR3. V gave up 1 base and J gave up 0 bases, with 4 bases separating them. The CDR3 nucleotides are TGTGCCAGCAGCTTAGAGAGCTCCTACAATGAGCAGTTCTTC. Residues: CASSLESSYNEQFF.

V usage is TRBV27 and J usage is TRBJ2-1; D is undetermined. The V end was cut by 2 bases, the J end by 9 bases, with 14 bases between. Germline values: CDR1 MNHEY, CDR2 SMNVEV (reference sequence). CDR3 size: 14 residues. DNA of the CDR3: TGTGCCAGCAGTTTAGTTGGTAGCTTACGTGAGCAGTTCTTC. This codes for CASSLVGSLREQFF.

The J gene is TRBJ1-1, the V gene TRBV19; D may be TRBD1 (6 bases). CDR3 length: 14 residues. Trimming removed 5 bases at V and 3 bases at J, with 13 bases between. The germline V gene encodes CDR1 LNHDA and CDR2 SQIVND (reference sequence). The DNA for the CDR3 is TGTGCCAGTAGTCTGTACAGGGTTCACACTGAAGCTTTCTTT. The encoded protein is CASSLYRVHTEAFF. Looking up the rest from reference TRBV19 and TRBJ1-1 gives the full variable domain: DGGITQSPKYLFRKEGQNVTLSCEQNLNHDAMYWYRQDPGQGLRLIYYSQIVNDFQKGDIAEGYSVSREKKESFPLTVTSAQKNPTAFYLCASSLYRVHTEAFFGQGTRLTVV.

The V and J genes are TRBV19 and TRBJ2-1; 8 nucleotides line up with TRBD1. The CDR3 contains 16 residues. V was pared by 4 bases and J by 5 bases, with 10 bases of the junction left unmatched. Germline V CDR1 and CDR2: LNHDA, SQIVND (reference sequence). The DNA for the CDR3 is TGTGCCAGTAGTAGAAACCGGGACAGGCGTCACAATGAGCAGTTCTTC. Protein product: CASSRNRDRRHNEQFF.

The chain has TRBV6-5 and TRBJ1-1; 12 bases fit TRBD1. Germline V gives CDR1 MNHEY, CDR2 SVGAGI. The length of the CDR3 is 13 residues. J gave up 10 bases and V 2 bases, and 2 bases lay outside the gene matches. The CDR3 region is CASSYPGQGAAFF. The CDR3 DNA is TGTGCCAGCAGTTACCCGGGACAGGGGGCAGCTTTCTTT.

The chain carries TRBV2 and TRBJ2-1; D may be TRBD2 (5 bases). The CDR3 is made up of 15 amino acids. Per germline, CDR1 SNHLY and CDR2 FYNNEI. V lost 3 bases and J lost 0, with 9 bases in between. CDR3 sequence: CASSDLGSSYNEQFF. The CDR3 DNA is TGTGCCAGCAGTGATCTGGGGAGCTCCTACAATGAGCAGTTCTTC.

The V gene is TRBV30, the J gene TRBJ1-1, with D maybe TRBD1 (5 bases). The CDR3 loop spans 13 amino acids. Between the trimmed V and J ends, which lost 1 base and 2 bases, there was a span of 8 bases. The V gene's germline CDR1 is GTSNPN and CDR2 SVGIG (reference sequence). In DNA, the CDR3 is TGTGCCTGGAGTGCCAGGGTTAACACTGAAGCTTTCTTT. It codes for CAWSARVNTEAFF.

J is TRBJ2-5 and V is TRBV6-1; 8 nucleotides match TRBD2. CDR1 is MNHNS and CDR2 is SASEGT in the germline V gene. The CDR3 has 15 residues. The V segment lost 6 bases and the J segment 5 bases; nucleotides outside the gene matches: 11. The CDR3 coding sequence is TGTGCCAGCAGAGAGCGGGCTAGCGGGCGGGAGACCCAGTACTTC. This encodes CASRERASGRETQYF.

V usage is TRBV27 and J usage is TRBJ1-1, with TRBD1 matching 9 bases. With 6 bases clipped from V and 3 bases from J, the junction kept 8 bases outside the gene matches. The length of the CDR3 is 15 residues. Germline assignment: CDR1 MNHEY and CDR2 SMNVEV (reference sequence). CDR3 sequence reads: CASRSGTGSDTEAFF. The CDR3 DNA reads TGTGCCAGCAGGTCCGGGACAGGGTCGGACACTGAAGCTTTCTTT.

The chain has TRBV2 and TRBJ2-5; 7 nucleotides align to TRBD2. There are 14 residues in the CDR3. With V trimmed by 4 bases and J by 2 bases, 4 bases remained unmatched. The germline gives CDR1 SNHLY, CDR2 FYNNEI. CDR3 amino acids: CASSGTRRQETQYF. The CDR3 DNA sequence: TGTGCCAGCAGTGGGACTAGACGTCAAGAGACCCAGTACTTC.